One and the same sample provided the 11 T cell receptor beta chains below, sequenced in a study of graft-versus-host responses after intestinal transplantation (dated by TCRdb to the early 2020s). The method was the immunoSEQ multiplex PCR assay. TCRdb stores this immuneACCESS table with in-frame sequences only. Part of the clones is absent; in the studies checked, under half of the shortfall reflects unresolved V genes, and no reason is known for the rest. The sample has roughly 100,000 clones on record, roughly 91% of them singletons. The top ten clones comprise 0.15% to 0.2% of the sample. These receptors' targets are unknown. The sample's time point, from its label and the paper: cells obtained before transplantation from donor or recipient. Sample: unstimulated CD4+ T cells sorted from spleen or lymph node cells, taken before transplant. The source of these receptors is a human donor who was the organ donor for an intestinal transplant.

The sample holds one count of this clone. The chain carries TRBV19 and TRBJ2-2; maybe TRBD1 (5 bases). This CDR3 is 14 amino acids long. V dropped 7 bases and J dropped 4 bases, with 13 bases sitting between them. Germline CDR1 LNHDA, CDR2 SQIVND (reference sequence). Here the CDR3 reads CASTPRVPTGELFF. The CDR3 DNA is TGTGCCAGTACCCCCAGGGTTCCCACCGGGGAGCTGTTTTTT. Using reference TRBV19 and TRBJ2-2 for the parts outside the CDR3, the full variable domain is DGGITQSPKYLFRKEGQNVTLSCEQNLNHDAMYWYRQDPGQGLRLIYYSQIVNDFQKGDIAEGYSVSREKKESFPLTVTSAQKNPTAFYLCASTPRVPTGELFFGEGSRLTVL.

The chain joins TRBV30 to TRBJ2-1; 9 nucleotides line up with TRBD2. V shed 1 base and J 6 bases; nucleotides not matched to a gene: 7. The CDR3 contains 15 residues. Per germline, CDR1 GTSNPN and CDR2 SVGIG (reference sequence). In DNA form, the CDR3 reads TGTGCCTGGAGTGCCCCGCTAGCGGGGAGCAATGAGCAGTTCTTC. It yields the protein CAWSAPLAGSNEQFF.

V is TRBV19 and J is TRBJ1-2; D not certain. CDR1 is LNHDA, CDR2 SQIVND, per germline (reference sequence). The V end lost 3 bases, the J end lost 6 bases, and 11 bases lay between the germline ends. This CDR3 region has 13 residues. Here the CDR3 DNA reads TGTGCCAGTAGTATTCGGGGTCTCGATGGCTACACCTTC. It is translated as CASSIRGLDGYTF.

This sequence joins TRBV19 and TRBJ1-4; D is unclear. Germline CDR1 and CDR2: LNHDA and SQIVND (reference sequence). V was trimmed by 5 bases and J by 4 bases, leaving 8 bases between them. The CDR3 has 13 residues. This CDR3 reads CASSVRINEKLFF. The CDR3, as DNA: TGTGCCAGTAGTGTGCGGATTAATGAAAAACTGTTTTTT.

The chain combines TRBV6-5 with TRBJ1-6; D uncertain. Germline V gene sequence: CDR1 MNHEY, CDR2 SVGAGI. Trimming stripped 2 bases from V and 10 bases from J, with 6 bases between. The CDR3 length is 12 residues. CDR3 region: CASSYRGSPLHF. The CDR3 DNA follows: TGTGCCAGCAGTTACCGGGGATCACCCCTCCACTTT.

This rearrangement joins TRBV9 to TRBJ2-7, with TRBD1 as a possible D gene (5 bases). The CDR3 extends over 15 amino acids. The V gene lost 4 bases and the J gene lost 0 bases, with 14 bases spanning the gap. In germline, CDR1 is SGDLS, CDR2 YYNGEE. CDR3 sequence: CASSPEPQDSYEQYF. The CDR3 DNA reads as TGTGCCAGCAGCCCAGAGCCACAGGACTCCTACGAGCAGTACTTC.

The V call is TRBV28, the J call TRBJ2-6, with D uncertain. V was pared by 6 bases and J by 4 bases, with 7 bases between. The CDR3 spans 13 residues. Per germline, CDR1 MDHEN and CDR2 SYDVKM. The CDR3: CASSLSGANVLTF. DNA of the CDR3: TGTGCCAGCAGCCTGAGCGGGGCCAACGTCCTGACTTTC.

CDR3 nucleotides: TGCAGCGTTGATTTGGCAGGGAACACTGAAGCTTTCTTT. Amino acid sequence: CSVDLAGNTEAFF. V usage is TRBV29-1 and J usage is TRBJ1-1; D gene ambiguous. The CDR3 runs 13 residues. CDR1 is SQVTM, CDR2 ANQGSEA, per germline. Trimming removed 3 bases from V and 1 base from J, with 9 bases in between.

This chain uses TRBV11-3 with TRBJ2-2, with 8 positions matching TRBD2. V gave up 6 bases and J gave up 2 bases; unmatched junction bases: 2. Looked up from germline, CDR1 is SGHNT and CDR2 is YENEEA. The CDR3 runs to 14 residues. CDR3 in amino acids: CASRAGVNTGELFF. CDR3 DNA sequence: TGTGCCAGCAGAGCGGGGGTCAACACCGGGGAGCTGTTTTTT.

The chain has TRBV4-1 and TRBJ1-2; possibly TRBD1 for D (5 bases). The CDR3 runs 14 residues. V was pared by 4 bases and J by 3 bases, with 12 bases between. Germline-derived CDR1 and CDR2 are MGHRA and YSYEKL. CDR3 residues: CASSRGGNDYGYTF. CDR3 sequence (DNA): TGCGCCAGCAGCCGTGGGGGGAATGACTATGGCTACACCTTC.

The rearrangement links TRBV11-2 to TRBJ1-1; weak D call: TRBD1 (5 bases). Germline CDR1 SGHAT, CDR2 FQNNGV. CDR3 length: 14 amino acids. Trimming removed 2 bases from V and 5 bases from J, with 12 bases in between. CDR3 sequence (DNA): TGTGCCAGCAGCTTAAAATGGGGGGGAACTGAAGCTTTCTTT. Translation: CASSLKWGGTEAFF.